The source of this T cell receptor beta chain is a study of blood T cells in healthy people across ages. Study-level results: CMV infection status of these donors was not known. Long-lived donors had more naive CD4+ cells and higher diversity than aged donors.

Donors were systemically healthy Caucasian individuals from Russia aged roughly 6 to 100 years. Peripheral blood from each donor was collected in a volume of 8.5 to 10 milliliters. PCR was performed a second time for about 6 to 12 cycles using a sample-barcoded 5' primer and a J-beta primer mix. TCRdb passed the 5' RACE reads through MiXCR, listing each CDR3 protein once. This sample has 1.5 million to 1.8 million distinct CDR3 sequences; 35% to 45% occur once, and the top ten carry about 3.8%. In germline, CDR1 is SGHRS, CDR2 YFSETQ. Trimming stripped 4 bases from V and 1 base from J, with 14 bases between. This CDR3 contains 15 residues. Worth noting for this clonotype: Its antigen is unidentified.

The sequenced material came from blood. This sequence joins TRBV5-1 and TRBJ1-1; D perhaps matches TRBD1 (5 bases). This receptor was obtained from a woman under 30 in good health. Written as DNA, the CDR3 is TGCGCCAGCAGCGGCGGCGGGGGTAGGAACACTGAAGCTTTCTTT. Protein: CASSGGGGRNTEAFF.